The next 22 T cell receptor beta chains were all read from a single sample in a study of blood T cell repertoires in COVID-19. Only in-frame clones appear in the TCRdb table, and some are missing; sequencing was by immunoSEQ multiplex PCR. The table records about 170,000 clones, about nine tenths of them present only once. Sequenced: peripheral blood. The receptors shown here come from a man in his 70s with acute or convalescent COVID-19.

The rearrangement joins TRBV15 to TRBJ2-5, with TRBD1 as a possible D gene (5 bases). V shed 1 base and J shed 4 bases, with 7 bases lying between them. Germline-derived CDR1 and CDR2 are LNHNV and YYDKDF (reference sequence). The CDR3 covers 13 residues. Here the CDR3 reads CATSRGGRETQYF. CDR3 in DNA: TGTGCCACCAGCAGAGGGGGCAGAGAGACCCAGTACTTC.

V usage is TRBV29-1 and J usage is TRBJ1-2, with D uncertain. Per germline, CDR1 SQVTM and CDR2 ANQGSEA. Trimming stripped 0 bases from V and 8 bases from J, with 7 bases between. The CDR3 runs to 11 residues. This CDR3 is CSVEDARGYTF. CDR3 in DNA: TGCAGCGTTGAAGACGCTAGAGGCTACACCTTC.

The CDR3 bases are TGTGCCAGCTCGGGTTCGGGTGCAACTAATGAAAAACTGTTTTTT. This sequence encodes CASSGSGATNEKLFF. The genes are TRBV18 and TRBJ1-4; D not resolved. The V gene lost 6 bases and the J gene lost 0 bases, with 11 bases spanning the gap. Germline V gene data show CDR1 as KGHSH and CDR2 as LQKENI. The length of the CDR3 is 15 residues.

V and J are TRBV3-1 (or the pseudogene TRBV3-2) and TRBJ1-5; the match to TRBD1 covers 9 bases. The CDR3 runs to 15 residues. J lost 11 bases, V lost 3 bases, and 11 bases had no gene match. Germline loops: CDR1 LGHDT, CDR2 YNNKEL (reference sequence). CDR3 DNA sequence: TGTGCCAGCAGCCACTCTGGGACAGGGTGGCAGTCCCAGCATTTT. Amino acids: CASSHSGTGWQSQHF.

This chain joins TRBV10-2 and TRBJ1-1; TRBD1 matches at 9 bases. The J segment lost 3 bases and the V segment lost 10 bases, leaving 12 bases of the junction unmatched. The CDR3 has 15 amino acids. Germline CDR1 reads WSHSY; CDR2 reads SAAADI. CDR3 loop: CATGQGFTDDTEAFF. The CDR3, as DNA: TGCGCCACCGGACAGGGGTTTACCGATGACACTGAAGCTTTCTTT.

The chain uses TRBV5-1 and TRBJ2-7; tentative D call: TRBD1 (5 bases). CDR3 length: 14 amino acids. With 3 bases removed from V and 5 bases from J, the gap between germline ends came to 15 bases. Germline V lookup: CDR1 SGHRS, CDR2 YFSETQ. CDR3 residues: CASSSATRVHEQYF. The CDR3 region has the DNA TGCGCCAGCAGCTCCGCCACCAGGGTTCACGAGCAGTACTTC.

This clone showed up just a few times. The chain combines TRBV3-1 (or the pseudogene TRBV3-2) with TRBJ2-2; 7 bases map to TRBD2. Germline-derived CDR1 and CDR2 are LGHDT and YNNKEL (reference sequence). V gave up 7 bases and J gave up 8 bases; unmatched junction bases: 10. This CDR3 region has 14 residues. The CDR3 nucleotides are TGTGCCAGCATGAAAGCGGGGCCCGCTGGGGAGCTGTTTTTT. Protein product: CASMKAGPAGELFF.

The chain combines TRBV11-2 with TRBJ1-2; the D is unclear. The CDR3 consists of 13 residues. With 5 bases removed from V and 5 bases from J, the gap between germline ends came to 12 bases. Per germline, CDR1 SGHAT and CDR2 FQNNGV. This CDR3 reads CASSERGDYGYTF. DNA of the CDR3: TGTGCCAGCAGCGAACGGGGAGATTATGGCTACACCTTC.

The chain has TRBV28 and TRBJ1-3, with 7 nucleotides matching TRBD1. This CDR3 is 16 amino acids long. Trimming at V came to 5 bases and at J to 5 bases, leaving 12 bases not matched to a gene. CDR1 and CDR2 (germline): MDHEN, SYDVKM. CDR3 loop: CASSPLGQLGRNTIYF. Written as DNA, the CDR3 is TGTGCCAGCAGTCCGCTGGGACAGTTAGGGAGAAACACCATATATTTT.

This clone was seen more than once but under ten times. The J gene is TRBJ2-7, the V gene TRBV15, with D perhaps TRBD1 (6 bases). Germline CDR1 and CDR2: LNHNV and YYDKDF (reference sequence). V was cut by 0 bases and J by 5 bases, with 8 bases left in between. The CDR3 is 13 amino acids. CDR3 residues: CATSRDPGDEQYF. The CDR3 region has the DNA TGTGCCACCAGCAGAGATCCAGGGGACGAGCAGTACTTC.

The chain is built from TRBV3-1 (or the pseudogene TRBV3-2) and TRBJ2-5; possibly TRBD2 for D (6 bases). Germline V gives CDR1 LGHDT, CDR2 YNNKEL (reference sequence). The CDR3 length is 15 residues. V shed 5 bases and J shed 3 bases, with 16 bases lying between them. The CDR3 loop is CASSSSPKREETQYF. CDR3 DNA: TGTGCCAGCAGCTCGTCACCGAAGCGGGAAGAGACCCAGTACTTC.

This chain joins TRBV3-1 (or the pseudogene TRBV3-2) and TRBJ1-3; D is ambiguous. Trimming took 0 bases from V and 3 from J, leaving 9 bases between them. This CDR3 is built from 15 residues. CDR1 LGHDT and CDR2 YNNKEL come from the germline V gene (reference sequence). In nucleotides, the CDR3 is TGTGCCAGCAGCCAAGATTTGGGAGATGGAAACACCATATATTTT. Its protein is CASSQDLGDGNTIYF.

The chain links TRBV6-5 to TRBJ2-3, with D tentatively TRBD1 (6 bases). The V and J ends lost 4 bases and 4 bases respectively, with 12 bases between them. The CDR3 is 14 amino acids. In germline, CDR1 is MNHEY, CDR2 SVGAGI. CDR3 sequence reads: CASSSGRGSDTQYF. For the CDR3, the DNA is TGTGCCAGCAGTTCCGGCAGGGGCTCAGATACGCAGTATTTT.

The chain combines TRBV5-1 with TRBJ1-1, with 7 positions matching TRBD1. CDR3 length: 14 residues. Germline CDR1 is SGHRS and CDR2 is YFSETQ. J was trimmed by 3 bases and V by 4 bases; bases with no gene match: 6. CDR3: CASSAGQHDTEAFF. The CDR3 DNA sequence: TGCGCCAGCAGCGCGGGACAGCACGACACTGAAGCTTTCTTT.

The V call is TRBV24-1, the J call TRBJ2-5; TRBD2 aligns across 8 bases. The CDR3 is 17 residues long. Per the germline V gene, CDR1 is KGHDR and CDR2 is SFDVKD. The trim removed 5 bases at V and 4 bases at J, leaving 14 bases unmatched. Here the CDR3 DNA reads TGTGCCACCAGTGGTGGGGGCATCGGGGGGGCATTAGAGACCCAGTACTTC. Amino acids: CATSGGGIGGALETQYF.

The V and J genes are TRBV28 and TRBJ1-3; D is possibly TRBD1 (5 bases). The germline V and J ends were trimmed by 1 base and 2 bases, with 15 bases remaining between them. The CDR3 is 17 residues long. Germline-derived CDR1 and CDR2 are MDHEN and SYDVKM. The CDR3 DNA sequence: TGTGCCAGCAGTTTATCATCCGGGGGGTTCGCTGGAAACACCATATATTTT. Translated, it gives CASSLSSGGFAGNTIYF.

The chain links TRBV5-1 to TRBJ2-7; TRBD1 matches 11 bases. V lost 4 bases to trimming and J lost 2 bases; unmatched junction nucleotides: 8. The V gene's germline CDR1 is SGHRS and CDR2 YFSETQ. This CDR3 comprises 16 residues. In DNA, the CDR3 is TGCGCCAGCAGCAGGGGCCCGGGACAGGGGGCCTACGAGCAGTACTTC. This encodes CASSRGPGQGAYEQYF. Filled out from reference TRBV5-1 and TRBJ2-7, the complete variable domain reads KAGVTQTPRYLIKTRGQQVTLSCSPISGHRSVSWYQQTPGQGLQFLFEYFSETQRNKGNFPGRFSGRQFSNSRSEMNVSTLELGDSALYLCASSRGPGQGAYEQYFGPGTRLTVT.

The chain is built from TRBV3-1 (or the pseudogene TRBV3-2) and TRBJ2-7, with 7 bases identical to TRBD2. The CDR3 length is 13 residues. The germline gives CDR1 LGHDT, CDR2 YNNKEL (reference sequence). The V segment lost 1 base and the J segment 3 bases; nucleotides outside the gene matches: 0. Here the CDR3 reads CASSQASGYEQYF. Written as DNA, the CDR3 is TGTGCCAGCAGCCAAGCTAGCGGCTACGAGCAGTACTTC.

The chain joins TRBV27 to TRBJ1-2; D might be TRBD1 (5 bases). The CDR3 consists of 15 residues. From germline, CDR1 is MNHEY and CDR2 SMNVEV (reference sequence). V gave up 3 bases and J gave up 8 bases, with 19 bases separating them. The CDR3 sequence: CASSLSRAQSGGYTF. The CDR3 bases are TGTGCCAGCAGTTTGAGCAGGGCACAATCAGGGGGCTACACCTTC.

The chain carries TRBV3-1 (or the pseudogene TRBV3-2) and TRBJ2-7; a weak D match, TRBD2 (5 bases). V dropped 1 base and J dropped 7 bases, with 5 bases sitting between them. The CDR3 runs to 11 residues. The V gene's germline CDR1 is LGHDT and CDR2 YNNKEL (reference sequence). For the CDR3, the DNA is TGTGCCAGCAGCCAAGCGGGGGAGCAGTACTTC. It is translated as CASSQAGEQYF.

This clone was recorded only once. The chain uses TRBV7-2 and TRBJ1-5; 7 bases are a match to TRBD1. The CDR3 length is 13 residues. Germline values: CDR1 SGHTA, CDR2 FQGNSA. V was pared by 5 bases and J by 7 bases, with 5 bases of the junction left unmatched. CDR3 loop: CASSPQGSQPQHF. The DNA for the CDR3 is TGTGCCAGCAGCCCACAGGGGTCCCAGCCCCAGCATTTT.

The V call is TRBV29-1, the J call TRBJ2-1, with 7 bases identical to TRBD1. Unmatched junction bases numbered 11, after V lost 4 bases and J lost 5 bases. Germline CDR1 SQVTM, CDR2 ANQGSEA. This CDR3 contains 15 residues. CDR3 DNA sequence: TGCAGCGTTGCGGGAAGACAGGGTGGAGACAATGAGCAGTTCTTC. This translates into CSVAGRQGGDNEQFF.